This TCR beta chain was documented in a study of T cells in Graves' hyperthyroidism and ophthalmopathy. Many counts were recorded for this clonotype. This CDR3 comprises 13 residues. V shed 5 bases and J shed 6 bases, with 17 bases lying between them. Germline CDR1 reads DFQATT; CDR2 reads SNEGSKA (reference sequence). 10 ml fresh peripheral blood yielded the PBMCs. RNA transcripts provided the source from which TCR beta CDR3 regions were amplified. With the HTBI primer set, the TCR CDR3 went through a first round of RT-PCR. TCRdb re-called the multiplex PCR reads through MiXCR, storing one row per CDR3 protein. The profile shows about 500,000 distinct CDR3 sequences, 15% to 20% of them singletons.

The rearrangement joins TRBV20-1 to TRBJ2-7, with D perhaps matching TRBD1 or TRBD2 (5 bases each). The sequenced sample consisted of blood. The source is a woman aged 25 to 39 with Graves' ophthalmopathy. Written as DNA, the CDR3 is TGCAGTGCTGAGGGGATGCGCTTCTCCGAGCAGTACTTC. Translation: CSAEGMRFSEQYF.